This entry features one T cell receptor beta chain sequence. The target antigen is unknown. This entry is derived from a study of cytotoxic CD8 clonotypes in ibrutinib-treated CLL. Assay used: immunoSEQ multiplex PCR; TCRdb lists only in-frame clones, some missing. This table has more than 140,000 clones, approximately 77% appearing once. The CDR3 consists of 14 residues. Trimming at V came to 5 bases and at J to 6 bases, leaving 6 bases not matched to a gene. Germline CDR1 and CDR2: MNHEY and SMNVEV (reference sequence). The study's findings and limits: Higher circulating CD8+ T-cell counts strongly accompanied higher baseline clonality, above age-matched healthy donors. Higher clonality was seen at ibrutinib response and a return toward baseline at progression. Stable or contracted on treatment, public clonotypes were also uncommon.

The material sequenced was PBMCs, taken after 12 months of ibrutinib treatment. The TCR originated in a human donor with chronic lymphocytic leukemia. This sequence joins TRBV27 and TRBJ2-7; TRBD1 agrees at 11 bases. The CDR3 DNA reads TGTGCCAGCAGTAACCGGGACAGGGGGAGCGAGCAGTACTTC. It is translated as CASSNRDRGSEQYF.